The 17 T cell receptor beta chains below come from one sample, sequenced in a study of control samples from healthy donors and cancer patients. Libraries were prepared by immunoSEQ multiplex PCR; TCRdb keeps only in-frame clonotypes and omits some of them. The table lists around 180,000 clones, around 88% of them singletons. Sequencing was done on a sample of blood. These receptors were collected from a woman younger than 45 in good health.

CDR3 nucleotide sequence: TGTGCCATCCGCCCGCCAGGGCAGCAAGAGACCCAGTACTTC. Translating it yields CAIRPPGQQETQYF. This chain uses TRBV10-3 with TRBJ2-5; a possible D gene is TRBD1 (5 bases). Trimming stripped 8 bases from V and 2 bases from J, with 15 bases between. This CDR3 is 14 amino acids long. From germline, CDR1 is ENHRY and CDR2 SYGVKD.

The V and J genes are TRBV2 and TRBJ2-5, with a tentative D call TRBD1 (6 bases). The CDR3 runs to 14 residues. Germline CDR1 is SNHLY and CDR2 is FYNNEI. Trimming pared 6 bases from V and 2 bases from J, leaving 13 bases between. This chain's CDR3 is CASSRTAVQETQYF. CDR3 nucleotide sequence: TGTGCCAGCAGCCGGACAGCCGTACAAGAGACCCAGTACTTC.

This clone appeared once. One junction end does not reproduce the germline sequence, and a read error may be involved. CDR3 nucleotides: TGTGCCAGCAGTTACTCGGGACTAGCGGGGGGGCTGTTTTTT. Its protein product is CASSYSGLAGGLFF. V and J are TRBV6-5 and TRBJ2-2, with 15 bases lining up with TRBD2. CDR1 MNHEY and CDR2 SVGAGI come from the germline V gene. CDR3 length: 14 amino acids.

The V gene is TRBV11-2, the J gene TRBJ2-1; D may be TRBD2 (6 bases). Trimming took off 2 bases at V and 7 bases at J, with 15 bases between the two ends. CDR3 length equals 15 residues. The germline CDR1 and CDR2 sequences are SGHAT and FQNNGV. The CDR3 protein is CASSLSPSAGNEQFF. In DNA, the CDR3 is TGTGCCAGCAGCTTATCGCCGTCCGCGGGGAATGAGCAGTTCTTC.

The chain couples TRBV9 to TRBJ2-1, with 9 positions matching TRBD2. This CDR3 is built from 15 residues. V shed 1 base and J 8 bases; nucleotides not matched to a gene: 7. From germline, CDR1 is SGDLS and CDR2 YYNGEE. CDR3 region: CASSVRAGGHHEQFF. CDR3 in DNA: TGTGCCAGCAGCGTAAGGGCGGGGGGGCATCATGAGCAGTTCTTC.

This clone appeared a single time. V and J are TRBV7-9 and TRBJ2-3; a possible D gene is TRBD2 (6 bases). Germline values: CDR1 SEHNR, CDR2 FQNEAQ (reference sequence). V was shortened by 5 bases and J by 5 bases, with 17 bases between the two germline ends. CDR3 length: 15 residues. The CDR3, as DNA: TGTGCCAGCAGCCCACCGGGACTTCAGATAGATACGCAGTATTTT. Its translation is CASSPPGLQIDTQYF. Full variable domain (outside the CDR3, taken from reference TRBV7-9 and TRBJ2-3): DTGVSQNPRHKITKRGQNVTFRCDPISEHNRLYWYRQTLGQGPEFLTYFQNEAQLEKSRLLSDRFSAERPKGSFSTLEIQRTEQGDSAMYLCASSPPGLQIDTQYFGPGTRLTVL.

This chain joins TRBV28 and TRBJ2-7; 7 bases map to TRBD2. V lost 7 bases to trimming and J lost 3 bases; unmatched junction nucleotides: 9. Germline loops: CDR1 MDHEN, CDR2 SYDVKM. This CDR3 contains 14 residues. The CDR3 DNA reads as TGTGCCAGCACATGGACTAGTTTTGACTACGAGCAGTACTTC. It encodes CASTWTSFDYEQYF.

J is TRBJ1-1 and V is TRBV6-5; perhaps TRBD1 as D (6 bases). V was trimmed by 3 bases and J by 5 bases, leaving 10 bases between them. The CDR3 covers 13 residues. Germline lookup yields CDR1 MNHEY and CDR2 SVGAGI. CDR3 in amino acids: CASSYGGRTEAFF. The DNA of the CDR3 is TGTGCCAGCAGTTATGGGGGGCGGACTGAAGCTTTCTTT.

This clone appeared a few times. For the CDR3, the DNA is TGTGCCAGCAGTTCTAGTAGGGGTGGCTACACCTTC. Translating gives CASSSSRGGYTF. V usage is TRBV12-3 or TRBV12-4 and J usage is TRBJ1-2; D is perhaps TRBD1 (5 bases). The CDR3 sequence is 12 residues long. V was pared by 4 bases and J by 7 bases, with 10 bases between.

CDR3 loop: CASSATGGFSYEQYF. CDR3 sequence (DNA): TGTGCCAGCAGCGCTACAGGGGGCTTTTCCTACGAGCAGTACTTC. The genes are TRBV9 and TRBJ2-7; 9 nucleotides line up with TRBD1. After removal of 3 bases from V and 1 base from J, the junction contained 5 bases not matched to a gene. The CDR3 length is 15 residues. The germline V gene has CDR1 SGDLS and CDR2 YYNGEE.

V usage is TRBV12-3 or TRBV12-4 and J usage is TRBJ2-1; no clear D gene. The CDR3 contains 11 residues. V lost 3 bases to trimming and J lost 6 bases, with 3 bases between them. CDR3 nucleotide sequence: TGTGCCAGCAGTTTCCTCAATGAGCAGTTCTTC. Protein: CASSFLNEQFF.

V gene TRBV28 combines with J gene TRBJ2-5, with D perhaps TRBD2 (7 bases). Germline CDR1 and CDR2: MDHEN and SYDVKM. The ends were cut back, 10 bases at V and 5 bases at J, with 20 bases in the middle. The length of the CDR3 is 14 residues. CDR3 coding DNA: TGTGCCACATACGGGGGGCAGGATATGGAGACCCAGTACTTC. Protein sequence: CATYGGQDMETQYF. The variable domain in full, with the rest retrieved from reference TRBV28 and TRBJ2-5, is DVKVTQSSRYLVKRTGEKVFLECVQDMDHENMFWYRQDPGLGLRLIYFSYDVKMKEKGDIPEGYSVSREKKERFSLILESASTNQTSMYLCATYGGQDMETQYFGPGTRLLVL.

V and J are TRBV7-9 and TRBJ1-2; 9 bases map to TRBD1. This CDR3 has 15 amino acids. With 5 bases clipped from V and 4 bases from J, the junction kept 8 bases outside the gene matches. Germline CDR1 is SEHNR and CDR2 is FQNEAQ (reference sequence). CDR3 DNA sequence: TGTGCCAGCAGCCCCGACAGGGGGACTATCTATGGCTACACCTTC. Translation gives CASSPDRGTIYGYTF. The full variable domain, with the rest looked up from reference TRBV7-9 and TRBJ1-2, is DTGVSQNPRHKITKRGQNVTFRCDPISEHNRLYWYRQTLGQGPEFLTYFQNEAQLEKSRLLSDRFSAERPKGSFSTLEIQRTEQGDSAMYLCASSPDRGTIYGYTFGSGTRLTVV.

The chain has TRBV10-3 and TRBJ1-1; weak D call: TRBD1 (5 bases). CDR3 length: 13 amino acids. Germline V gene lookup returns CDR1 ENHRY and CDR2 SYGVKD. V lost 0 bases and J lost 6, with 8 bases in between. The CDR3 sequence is CAISESTVAEAFF. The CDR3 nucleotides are TGTGCCATCAGTGAGTCGACAGTAGCTGAAGCTTTCTTT.

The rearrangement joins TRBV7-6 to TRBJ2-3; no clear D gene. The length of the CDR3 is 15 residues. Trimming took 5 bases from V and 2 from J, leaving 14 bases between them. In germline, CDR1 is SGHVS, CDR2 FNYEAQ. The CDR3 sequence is CASSPSGGFTDTQYF. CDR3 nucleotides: TGTGCCAGCAGCCCCTCCGGTGGGTTCACAGATACGCAGTATTTT.

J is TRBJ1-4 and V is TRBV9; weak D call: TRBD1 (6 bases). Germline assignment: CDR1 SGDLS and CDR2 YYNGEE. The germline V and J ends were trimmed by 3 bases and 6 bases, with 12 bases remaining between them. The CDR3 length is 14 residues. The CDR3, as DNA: TGTGCCAGCAGCGCGGGGGCGACGGATGAAAAACTGTTTTTT. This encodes CASSAGATDEKLFF.

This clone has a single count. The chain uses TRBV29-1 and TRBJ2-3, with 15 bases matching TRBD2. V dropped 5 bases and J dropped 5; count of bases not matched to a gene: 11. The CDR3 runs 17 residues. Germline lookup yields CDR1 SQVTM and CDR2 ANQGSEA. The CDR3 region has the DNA TGCAGCGTTTTGAGGACTAGCGGGAGGGCCTACGGAGATACGCAGTATTTT. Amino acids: CSVLRTSGRAYGDTQYF.